This T cell receptor (beta chain) originates from a study of T cells after yellow fever vaccination. Study-wide points: There was a small share of clonotypes that showed up in both the CD4 and CD8 compartments. Weaker overall was a secondary response that nonetheless peaked faster, on day 5 versus 15. The study noted that FACS-sorted repertoires could contain abundant clonotypes contaminating from the bulk population.

It was through 5'RACE template switching that TCR cDNA was made, with a universal primer site and UMIs added. TCRdb independently ran MiXCR on the 5' RACE reads; one entry per CDR3 protein. The profile shows some 110,000 distinct CDR3 sequences, about 7% of them singletons. This clonotype was detected many times. The antigen remains unidentified. Germline V gene lookup returns CDR1 ENHRY and CDR2 SYGVKD. The CDR3 runs 15 residues. Trimming cost V 3 bases and J 2 bases, with 14 bases left between them. Sequenced material: CD4+ T cells sorted from PBMCs, taken approximately 40 days after the first yellow fever vaccination. This receptor was taken from a man between 18 and 29 years old who received the YFV17D yellow fever vaccine. The chain joins TRBV10-3 to TRBJ2-7, with a possible D match to TRBD1 (6 bases). This CDR3 reads CAISDSTGNPYEQYF. The CDR3 region has the DNA TGTGCCATCAGTGACTCGACAGGCAACCCCTACGAGCAGTACTTC.